What follows are 27 T cell receptor beta chains derived from one specimen sequenced in a study of blood T cell repertoires in COVID-19. The protocol was immunoSEQ multiplex PCR, while the TCRdb copy is restricted to in-frame clones and leaves out a portion. The sample carries a few hundred thousand clones, around 89% recorded once. The sequenced sample consisted of peripheral blood. All receptors derive from a woman aged 25 to 45 with COVID-19, enrolled during active disease.

This chain joins TRBV5-1 and TRBJ2-5, with no clear D. The V gene's germline CDR1 is SGHRS and CDR2 YFSETQ. The CDR3 spans 14 residues. V lost 0 bases and J lost 4, with 10 bases in between. This chain's CDR3 is CASSLGSAAETQYF. CDR3 bases: TGCGCCAGCAGCTTGGGGTCTGCGGCAGAGACCCAGTACTTC.

This chain links TRBV2 with TRBJ1-4, with a possible D match to TRBD1 (6 bases). CDR1 and CDR2 (germline): SNHLY, FYNNEI. The CDR3 covers 15 residues. The V end lost 8 bases, the J end lost 12 bases, and 25 bases lay between the germline ends. Here the CDR3 reads CASLRGPDRPGELFF. The CDR3 coding sequence is TGTGCCAGCCTACGAGGGCCTGACAGGCCCGGGGAACTGTTTTTT.

This chain joins TRBV11-3 and TRBJ2-4, with TRBD1 identical over 8 bases. J was trimmed by 8 bases and V by 5 bases; bases with no gene match: 17. The CDR3 consists of 17 residues. Germline-derived CDR1 and CDR2 are SGHNT and YENEEA. Written as DNA, the CDR3 is TGTGCCAGCAGCCCCAGGTGGCAGGGGGCCGGCGGGGACATTCAGTACTTC. It is translated as CASSPRWQGAGGDIQYF.

CDR3 sequence (DNA): TGTGCCAGCACTCAAAGGGGCTTTACGAACACCGGGGAGCTGTTTTTT. Amino acid sequence: CASTQRGFTNTGELFF. The chain joins TRBV27 to TRBJ2-2; D may be TRBD1 (5 bases). CDR3 length equals 16 residues. Trimming pared 7 bases from V and 0 bases from J, leaving 15 bases between. The germline CDR1 and CDR2 sequences are MNHEY and SMNVEV (reference sequence).

This chain joins TRBV7-2 and TRBJ2-7; 7 bases map to TRBD2. V was pared by 5 bases and J by 2 bases, with 9 bases of the junction left unmatched. The germline V gene encodes CDR1 SGHTA and CDR2 FQGNSA. This CDR3 spans 15 amino acids. The CDR3 protein is CASSPGGVPTYEQYF. For the CDR3, the DNA is TGTGCCAGCAGCCCTGGGGGGGTACCCACCTACGAGCAGTACTTC.

The chain joins TRBV19 to TRBJ2-1; D not certain. The germline gives CDR1 LNHDA, CDR2 SQIVND (reference sequence). The CDR3 has 19 amino acids. V shed 3 bases and J shed 0 bases, with 21 bases lying between them. This chain's CDR3 is CASSIDVILRPPSYNEQFF. The CDR3 coding sequence is TGTGCCAGTAGTATCGATGTAATACTAAGGCCGCCCTCCTACAATGAGCAGTTCTTC.

This chain connects TRBV9 to TRBJ1-2; TRBD1 agrees at 9 bases. In germline, CDR1 is SGDLS, CDR2 YYNGEE. CDR3 length equals 15 residues. Unmatched junction bases numbered 8, after V lost 3 bases and J lost 5 bases. DNA of the CDR3: TGTGCCAGCAGCGCTGGGATGGGACAGGGTTATGGCTACACCTTC. This gives the protein CASSAGMGQGYGYTF.

This sequence joins TRBV2 and TRBJ1-4; a weak D match, TRBD1 (6 bases). The germline CDR1 and CDR2 sequences are SNHLY and FYNNEI. Trimming stripped 3 bases from V and 4 bases from J, with 15 bases between. The CDR3 runs 16 residues. The CDR3 DNA is TGTGCCAGCAGTGATGGGGCGGGGGCAGTTAATGAAAAACTGTTTTTT. Encoded protein: CASSDGAGAVNEKLFF.

The chain joins TRBV5-6 to TRBJ1-1; 8 bases align to TRBD1. Germline V gene data show CDR1 as SGHDT and CDR2 as YYEEEE. V dropped 3 bases and J dropped 0; count of bases not matched to a gene: 7. This CDR3 is 16 amino acids long. The CDR3 DNA reads as TGTGCCAGCAGCTATTGGACAGGGAGGTTGAACACTGAAGCTTTCTTT. This gives the protein CASSYWTGRLNTEAFF.

The gene calls are TRBV11-2 and TRBJ2-7, with TRBD1 matching 7 bases. Germline values: CDR1 SGHAT, CDR2 FQNNGV. V lost 8 bases, J lost 3 bases, and 4 bases stayed unmatched. CDR3 length equals 12 residues. CDR3: CASRGQSYEQYF. In nucleotides, the CDR3 is TGTGCCAGCCGGGGACAGAGCTACGAGCAGTACTTC. Filled out from reference TRBV11-2 and TRBJ2-7, the complete variable domain reads EAGVAQSPRYKIIEKRQSVAFWCNPISGHATLYWYQQILGQGPKLLIQFQNNGVVDDSQLPKDRFSAERLKGVDSTLKIQPAKLEDSAVYLCASRGQSYEQYFGPGTRLTVT.

The chain links TRBV6-5 to TRBJ1-2, with no clear D. The germline V and J ends were trimmed by 5 bases and 8 bases, with 18 bases remaining between them. CDR1 and CDR2 from the germline V gene are MNHEY and SVGAGI. The CDR3 extends over 14 amino acids. The CDR3 loop is CASSQERGRGGYTF. CDR3 DNA sequence: TGTGCCAGCAGTCAGGAGCGGGGTCGTGGCGGCTACACCTTC.

The V and J genes are TRBV9 and TRBJ1-6; D gene uncertain. The V end lost 0 bases, the J end lost 8 bases, and 9 bases lay between the germline ends. This CDR3 is 14 amino acids long. Germline loops: CDR1 SGDLS, CDR2 YYNGEE. The CDR3 spells CASSVGVTDSPLHF. CDR3 DNA sequence: TGTGCCAGCAGCGTAGGAGTTACGGATTCACCCCTCCACTTT.

For the CDR3, the DNA is TGTGCCATCTCGACAGATAACTATGGCTACACCTTC. The encoded protein is CAISTDNYGYTF. The chain uses TRBV7-9 and TRBJ1-2, with D tentatively TRBD1 (5 bases). CDR1 and CDR2 (germline): SEHNR, FQNEAQ (reference sequence). The CDR3 contains 12 residues. V dropped 10 bases and J dropped 1 base, with 10 bases sitting between them.

V is TRBV5-1 and J is TRBJ2-7; D is undetermined. Germline values: CDR1 SGHRS, CDR2 YFSETQ. Trimming shortened V by 0 bases and J by 4 bases, and 11 bases separated the two germline ends. This CDR3 spans 14 amino acids. The CDR3 DNA reads as TGCGCCAGCAGCTTGGACGGAGCGAGTTACGAGCAGTACTTC. This translates into CASSLDGASYEQYF.

The chain links TRBV7-6 to TRBJ2-1, with 8 bases matching TRBD2. Germline CDR1 is SGHVS and CDR2 is FNYEAQ. CDR3 length equals 16 residues. Trimming cost V 5 bases and J 0 bases; bases outside gene matches: 6. CDR3 sequence: CASSPRGGTSYNEQFF. The DNA for the CDR3 is TGTGCCAGCAGCCCCCGGGGGGGGACCTCCTACAATGAGCAGTTCTTC.

The gene calls are TRBV10-2 and TRBJ2-5; D perhaps matches TRBD2 (6 bases). The CDR3 is 15 amino acids. The germline V gene has CDR1 WSHSY and CDR2 SAAADI. V was shortened by 6 bases and J by 1 base, with 15 bases between the two germline ends. The CDR3 loop is CASSTTFGGQETQYF. In nucleotides, the CDR3 is TGCGCCAGCAGCACCACATTCGGGGGCCAAGAGACCCAGTACTTC.

A single count supports this clone. The chain combines TRBV7-2 with TRBJ1-5; D remains ambiguous. V lost 1 base and J 2 bases, leaving 9 bases between the germline ends. The CDR3 sequence is 15 residues long. Germline V gene sequence: CDR1 SGHTA, CDR2 FQGNSA. The CDR3: CASSLVGRGNQPQHF. The DNA of the CDR3 is TGTGCCAGCAGCTTAGTTGGGAGGGGCAATCAGCCCCAGCATTTT.

The CDR3 sequence: CASSAVEGGAYTF. Written as DNA, the CDR3 is TGTGCCAGCAGCGCCGTGGAGGGAGGGGCCTACACCTTC. The rearrangement links TRBV2 to TRBJ1-2; the D gene is possibly TRBD1 (5 bases). Looked up from germline, CDR1 is SNHLY and CDR2 is FYNNEI. The CDR3 is made up of 13 amino acids. V shed 6 bases and J shed 10 bases, with 18 bases lying between them.

The chain recombines TRBV27 with TRBJ1-6; 9 bases are shared with TRBD1. The V and J ends lost 5 bases and 7 bases, in that order; junction bases with no gene match: 18. The CDR3 covers 19 residues. Germline CDR1 MNHEY, CDR2 SMNVEV (reference sequence). The CDR3 DNA follows: TGTGCCAGCAGTGAGTCCCCCCGTATTGCGGGGACAGGGAATTCACCCCTCCACTTT. Amino acid sequence: CASSESPRIAGTGNSPLHF.

To note about this clone: Within the sample, other DNA sequences also encode this same CDR3. CDR3 residues: CASSFDRDQPQHF. Here the CDR3 DNA reads TGTGCCAGCAGCTTCGACAGAGATCAGCCCCAGCATTTT. The chain joins TRBV7-2 to TRBJ1-5; D might be TRBD1 (5 bases). The CDR3 is 13 amino acids. The V end was cut by 3 bases, the J end by 5 bases, with 8 bases between. Germline CDR1 and CDR2: SGHTA and FQGNSA. The variable domain in full, completed from reference TRBV7-2 and TRBJ1-5, reads GAGVSQSPSNKVTEKGKDVELRCDPISGHTALYWYRQSLGQGLEFLIYFQGNSAPDKSGLPSDRFSAERTGGSVSTLTIQRTQQEDSAVYLCASSFDRDQPQHFGDGTRLSIL.

V and J are TRBV11-3 and TRBJ1-5; D gene unclear. V lost 4 bases to trimming and J lost 0 bases, with 13 bases between them. This CDR3 spans 16 amino acids. Germline V gene sequence: CDR1 SGHNT, CDR2 YENEEA. CDR3 nucleotide sequence: TGTGCCAGCAGCTCCCAGGCCCCCTATAGCAATCAGCCCCAGCATTTT. This gives the protein CASSSQAPYSNQPQHF.

This chain connects TRBV2 to TRBJ1-1, with D unclear. Germline lookup yields CDR1 SNHLY and CDR2 FYNNEI. The CDR3 length is 15 residues. V was cut by 4 bases and J by 4 bases, with 16 bases left in between. The CDR3 nucleotides are TGTGCCAGCAGTGTCGAAGTGCAGCCGGGCACTGAAGCTTTCTTT. Translation gives CASSVEVQPGTEAFF.

The V and J genes are TRBV3-1 (or the pseudogene TRBV3-2) and TRBJ2-3; 7 bases line up with TRBD2. Germline V gene sequence: CDR1 LGHDT, CDR2 YNNKEL (reference sequence). The CDR3 is 17 residues long. Losses at the gene ends were 3 bases for V and 0 bases for J; bases not matched to a gene: 9. CDR3 protein: CASSQQSSGRSTDTQYF. The DNA for the CDR3 is TGTGCCAGCAGCCAGCAATCTAGCGGAAGGAGCACAGATACGCAGTATTTT.

This chain links TRBV6-2 or TRBV6-3 with TRBJ2-1; 13 bases are a match to TRBD2. V lost 4 bases to trimming and J lost 1 base; unmatched junction nucleotides: 4. The germline gives CDR1 MNHEY, CDR2 SVGEGT. The CDR3 is 17 residues long. CDR3 bases: TGTGCCAGCAGTTCTCCGACTAGCGGGAGGTCCTACAATGAGCAGTTCTTC. It encodes CASSSPTSGRSYNEQFF.

The V gene is TRBV6-5, the J gene TRBJ1-5; D uncertain. The V gene lost 7 bases and the J gene lost 3 bases, with 13 bases spanning the gap. This CDR3 contains 14 residues. Germline CDR1 reads MNHEY; CDR2 reads SVGAGI. CDR3: CASTPRVSNQPQHF. Written as DNA, the CDR3 is TGTGCCAGCACGCCACGGGTTTCCAATCAGCCCCAGCATTTT.

This clone was detected only once. CDR3 in amino acids: CASSGGQGAGSGANVLTF. CDR3 in DNA: TGCGCCAGCAGCGGCGGACAGGGGGCTGGGTCTGGGGCCAACGTCCTGACTTTC. The chain has TRBV5-1 and TRBJ2-6; 11 nucleotides match TRBD1. The germline V gene has CDR1 SGHRS and CDR2 YFSETQ. CDR3 length equals 18 residues. V shed 4 bases, J shed 1 base, and the junction held 7 bases outside the gene matches.

The chain carries TRBV19 and TRBJ2-5, with 9 bases identical to TRBD2. The CDR3 runs to 17 residues. J gave up 0 bases and V 3 bases, and 8 bases lay outside the gene matches. Germline V CDR1 and CDR2: LNHDA, SQIVND (reference sequence). The DNA of the CDR3 is TGTGCCAGTAGTATTGGGAGACTAGCGGTGTACCAAGAGACCCAGTACTTC. As protein: CASSIGRLAVYQETQYF. Complete variable domain (other parts from reference TRBV19 and TRBJ2-5): DGGITQSPKYLFRKEGQNVTLSCEQNLNHDAMYWYRQDPGQGLRLIYYSQIVNDFQKGDIAEGYSVSREKKESFPLTVTSAQKNPTAFYLCASSIGRLAVYQETQYFGPGTRLLVL.